These 19 T cell receptor beta chains were sequenced from one sample in a study of blood T cell repertoires in COVID-19. Clones were sequenced by immunoSEQ multiplex PCR, and TCRdb holds only the in-frame ones, with some missing. The sample holds about 240,000 clones, about 88% seen once. What was sequenced was peripheral blood. The origin of the receptors is a woman aged 45-59 years with COVID-19, enrolled during active disease.

The genes are TRBV23-1 and TRBJ2-7; 11 bases align to TRBD1. TRBV23-1 is an open reading frame whose function is uncertain. V dropped 4 bases and J dropped 4; count of bases not matched to a gene: 6. The CDR3 has 15 amino acids. CDR3 coding DNA: TGCGCCAGCAGTCCAAGGACAGGGGGCTCTTACGAGCAGTACGTC. As protein: CASSPRTGGSYEQYV.

This clone appeared a single time. The chain recombines TRBV28 with TRBJ2-5; 11 bases fit TRBD2. Germline lookup yields CDR1 MDHEN and CDR2 SYDVKM. The ends lost 4 bases at V and 4 bases at J; junction bases unmatched: 8. The CDR3 contains 16 residues. The CDR3: CASSYSSGGAIETQYF. DNA for the CDR3: TGTGCCAGCAGTTATAGTAGCGGGGGGGCCATAGAGACCCAGTACTTC. The entire variable domain, with the rest obtained from reference TRBV28 and TRBJ2-5, is as follows: DVKVTQSSRYLVKRTGEKVFLECVQDMDHENMFWYRQDPGLGLRLIYFSYDVKMKEKGDIPEGYSVSREKKERFSLILESASTNQTSMYLCASSYSSGGAIETQYFGPGTRLLVL.

The gene calls are TRBV27 and TRBJ1-1; D might be TRBD1 (6 bases). The CDR3 is made up of 17 amino acids. The germline V gene has CDR1 MNHEY and CDR2 SMNVEV (reference sequence). The ends were cut back, 2 bases at V and 4 bases at J, with 20 bases in the middle. The CDR3 coding sequence is TGTGCCAGCAGTTTACGAGTTTTTGGGGGCGGGAGCACTGAAGCTTTCTTT. This translates into CASSLRVFGGGSTEAFF.

This clone showed up just once. CDR3: CASSLSGGEQFF. The CDR3 DNA follows: TGTGCCAGCAGTTTATCGGGAGGGGAGCAGTTCTTC. The chain employs TRBV27 and TRBJ2-1; 7 bases agree with TRBD2. With V trimmed by 0 bases and J by 10 bases, 0 bases remained unmatched. CDR1 MNHEY and CDR2 SMNVEV come from the germline V gene (reference sequence). The CDR3 consists of 12 residues.

DNA of the CDR3: TGTGCCAGCAGCTTGGATGGGCGGGGGACTCGCACAGATACGCAGTATTTT. This encodes CASSLDGRGTRTDTQYF. The chain recombines TRBV5-4 with TRBJ2-3, with TRBD2 matching over 7 bases. The CDR3 extends over 17 amino acids. CDR1 SGHNT and CDR2 YYREEE come from the germline V gene (reference sequence). V shed 0 bases and J 1 base; nucleotides not matched to a gene: 8.

This rearrangement joins TRBV7-9 to TRBJ1-5; 9 bases are a match to TRBD1. This CDR3 comprises 17 residues. Per the germline V gene, CDR1 is SEHNR and CDR2 is FQNEAQ (reference sequence). With V trimmed by 3 bases and J by 2 bases, 8 bases remained unmatched. CDR3 residues: CASSFGQGWDGNQPQHF. The CDR3 DNA reads as TGTGCCAGCAGCTTCGGACAGGGGTGGGATGGCAATCAGCCCCAGCATTTT. The whole variable domain, filled in from reference TRBV7-9 and TRBJ1-5, reads DTGVSQNPRHKITKRGQNVTFRCDPISEHNRLYWYRQTLGQGPEFLTYFQNEAQLEKSRLLSDRFSAERPKGSFSTLEIQRTEQGDSAMYLCASSFGQGWDGNQPQHFGDGTRLSIL.

The rearrangement joins TRBV5-1 to TRBJ1-1; D perhaps matches TRBD1 (6 bases). The V gene lost 2 bases and the J gene lost 0 bases, with 14 bases spanning the gap. The CDR3 covers 16 residues. CDR1 SGHRS and CDR2 YFSETQ come from the germline V gene. The DNA of the CDR3 is TGCGCCAGCAGCTTTAAACAGGGAGAGGTGAACACTGAAGCTTTCTTT. Its protein is CASSFKQGEVNTEAFF. The full variable domain, rest sourced from reference TRBV5-1 and TRBJ1-1, is KAGVTQTPRYLIKTRGQQVTLSCSPISGHRSVSWYQQTPGQGLQFLFEYFSETQRNKGNFPGRFSGRQFSNSRSEMNVSTLELGDSALYLCASSFKQGEVNTEAFFGQGTRLTVV.

The rearrangement joins TRBV30 to TRBJ1-2; no firm D call. There are 14 residues in the CDR3. The V gene lost 2 bases and the J gene lost 8 bases, with 18 bases spanning the gap. Germline CDR1 GTSNPN, CDR2 SVGIG (reference sequence). CDR3 in amino acids: CAWSTNQINKGYTF. In DNA form, the CDR3 reads TGTGCCTGGAGTACCAATCAGATAAATAAGGGCTACACCTTC.

This chain connects TRBV30 to TRBJ1-4, with 11 nucleotides matching TRBD1. The CDR3 totals 15 residues. CDR1 GTSNPN and CDR2 SVGIG come from the germline V gene (reference sequence). V was clipped by 0 bases and J by 4 bases; unmatched bases: 1. As DNA, the CDR3 is TGTGCCTGGAGTGTGGGGACAGGGGGTAATGAAAAACTGTTTTTT. Amino acid sequence: CAWSVGTGGNEKLFF.

The chain couples TRBV12-3 or TRBV12-4 to TRBJ2-6; 7 bases align to TRBD2. The CDR3 consists of 12 residues. V was pared by 7 bases and J by 9 bases, with 3 bases of the junction left unmatched. The CDR3 DNA reads TGTGCCAGCACCCGGGACTACAACGTCCTGACTTTC. This sequence encodes CASTRDYNVLTF.

The chain carries TRBV3-1 (or the pseudogene TRBV3-2) and TRBJ2-4, with a tentative D call TRBD1 (5 bases). V lost 5 bases and J lost 3, with 14 bases in between. The CDR3 sequence is 15 residues long. CDR1 is LGHDT, CDR2 YNNKEL, per germline (reference sequence). The CDR3 is CASSFGRGGKNIQYF. The CDR3 nucleotides are TGTGCCAGCAGCTTTGGAAGGGGCGGCAAAAACATTCAGTACTTC.

The gene calls are TRBV10-1 and TRBJ1-1; D remains unclear. The CDR3 has 13 amino acids. The V gene's germline CDR1 is WNHNN and CDR2 SYGVQD (reference sequence). Between the trimmed V and J ends, which lost 4 bases and 5 bases, there was a span of 11 bases. The CDR3 sequence is CASSAGSYTEAFF. DNA of the CDR3: TGCGCCAGCAGTGCTGGCAGTTATACTGAAGCTTTCTTT.

The V call is TRBV3-1 (or the pseudogene TRBV3-2), the J call TRBJ2-3; 7 positions agree with TRBD1. The V gene end was trimmed by 4 bases and the J gene end by 2 bases; junction bases not matched to a gene: 12. This CDR3 region has 17 residues. Germline values: CDR1 LGHDT, CDR2 YNNKEL (reference sequence). The CDR3 loop reads CASSPGPEGQSTDTQYF. CDR3 nucleotide sequence: TGTGCCAGCAGCCCCGGGCCAGAGGGACAGTCCACAGATACGCAGTATTTT.

The chain carries TRBV5-6 and TRBJ1-5; D is perhaps TRBD1 (6 bases). This CDR3 is 19 amino acids long. Germline V gene lookup returns CDR1 SGHDT and CDR2 YYEEEE. V dropped 3 bases and J dropped 2 bases, with 24 bases sitting between them. The CDR3 spells CASSSTRGKFKGRNQPQHF. Written as DNA, the CDR3 is TGTGCCAGCAGCTCGACCAGGGGAAAATTTAAGGGCCGCAATCAGCCCCAGCATTTT.

The V call is TRBV7-2, the J call TRBJ1-2; TRBD1 might be the D (6 bases). V lost 5 bases to trimming and J lost 5 bases, with 15 bases between them. The CDR3 runs to 14 residues. The germline V gene encodes CDR1 SGHTA and CDR2 FQGNSA. The CDR3 DNA reads as TGTGCCAGCAGCCCCCTGACAGGTCTTTATGGCTACACCTTC. It yields the protein CASSPLTGLYGYTF.

This chain uses TRBV6-5 with TRBJ2-7; TRBD2 agrees at 7 bases. This CDR3 region has 14 residues. After removal of 6 bases from V and 3 bases from J, the junction contained 8 bases not matched to a gene. CDR1 and CDR2 from the germline V gene are MNHEY and SVGAGI. CDR3 region: CASSLASGVYEQYV. DNA of the CDR3: TGTGCCAGCAGCCTTGCTAGCGGTGTCTACGAGCAGTACGTC.

In this sample, this clone turned up a few times. This chain links TRBV19 with TRBJ1-2, with no clear D. The V end lost 3 bases, the J end lost 3 bases, and 17 bases lay between the germline ends. In germline, CDR1 is LNHDA, CDR2 SQIVND (reference sequence). The CDR3 runs 16 residues. DNA of the CDR3: TGTGCCAGTAGTATCAAGGCCCCGGGAGGGCACTATGGCTACACCTTC. It yields the protein CASSIKAPGGHYGYTF.

This clone was observed once. The chain uses TRBV24-1 and TRBJ2-3; the D gene is possibly TRBD2 (6 bases). The germline CDR1 and CDR2 sequences are KGHDR and SFDVKD. This CDR3 contains 16 residues. Trimming pared 4 bases from V and 3 bases from J, leaving 16 bases between. Here the CDR3 DNA reads TGTGCCACCAGTGACCCCCAGGAGGGTTGGACAGATACGCAGTATTTT. This gives the protein CATSDPQEGWTDTQYF.

CDR3: CASRLSGQPNTGELFF. The CDR3 bases are TGTGCAAGTCGCTTATCCGGACAGCCGAACACCGGGGAGCTGTTTTTT. The gene calls are TRBV12-2 and TRBJ2-2; no DNA check was done on the table's D call, TRBD1. TRBV12-2 is recorded as a pseudogene. The length of the CDR3 is 16 residues.